This T cell receptor (beta chain) was retrieved from a study of blood T cell repertoires in COVID-19. Trimming removed 2 bases from V and 7 bases from J, with 21 bases in between. Germline loops: CDR1 MNHEY, CDR2 SMNVEV (reference sequence). The CDR3 loop spans 17 amino acids. Data came from immunoSEQ multiplex PCR; TCRdb stores just in-frame clones and leaves some out. The sample records approximately 200,000 clones, roughly 80% being singletons. Sequencing was performed on peripheral blood. The clonotype was recovered from a woman aged 40 to 50 with COVID-19, enrolled during active disease. The chain uses TRBV27 and TRBJ2-1; no clear D gene. The CDR3 sequence: CASSLRNSDLHLNEQFF. CDR3 in DNA: TGTGCCAGCAGTTTAAGGAACAGTGACCTACATTTAAATGAGCAGTTCTTC.